This TCR beta chain was identified in a study of siplizumab effects on memory and regulatory T cells. For this clone: What it recognizes is unknown.

Study-wide findings and caveats: The authors mapped only a minor fraction of alloreactive clones to unstimulated subsets. Whether the proliferating Tregs (from siplizumab cultures) were suppressive was not confirmed. Mappable CD4+ clones that were alloreactive averaged approximately 69% Treg-derived with siplizumab versus around 25% in controls.

TCRdb's copy holds only in-frame clones and misses some; the assay was immunoSEQ multiplex PCR. The sample gives roughly 100,000 clones, about 96% of which show up once; less than 0.035% is in the top ten. The CDR3 extends over 15 amino acids. Germline V gene sequence: CDR1 SSHAT, CDR2 FNYEAQ (reference sequence). Trimming pared 2 bases from V and 5 bases from J, leaving 14 bases between. This TCR derives from a human donor in good health. Sequencing was done on a sample of naive CD4+ T cells sorted from blood. The chain uses TRBV7-7 and TRBJ2-3, with a tentative D call TRBD2 (6 bases). In nucleotides, the CDR3 is TGTGCCAGCAGCTTACAGGCGGGGAGTCAAGATACGCAGTATTTT. This translates into CASSLQAGSQDTQYF. Full variable domain (remainder filled in from reference TRBV7-7 and TRBJ2-3): GAGVSQSPRYKVTKRGQDVTLRCDPISSHATLYWYQQALGQGPEFLTYFNYEAQPDKSGLPSDRFSAERPEGSISTLTIQRTEQRDSAMYRCASSLQAGSQDTQYFGPGTRLTVL.